The sequence of this T cell receptor beta chain was determined in a study of TIL therapy for anti-PD-1-resistant metastatic lung cancer. Sequencing used immunoSEQ v3. TCRdb's table, derived via immunoSEQ multiplex PCR, lists solely in-frame clones and lacks some. In the table there are 55,000 or so clones, approximately 78% of which are singletons. The CDR3 has 14 amino acids. Trimming shortened V by 5 bases and J by 7 bases, and 16 bases separated the two germline ends. Germline V CDR1 and CDR2: SGHRS, YFSETQ. Time point of the sample: pre-treatment sample, taken before nivolumab and TIL therapy. The specimen comprised blood, sampled at baseline. This receptor was identified in a person aged 25 to 80 with non-small cell lung cancer. The J gene is TRBJ2-1, the V gene TRBV5-1; tentative D call: TRBD2 (6 bases). CDR3 in amino acids: CASRSGTSLNEQFF. The DNA for the CDR3 is TGCGCCAGCAGATCGGGGACTTCCCTAAATGAGCAGTTCTTC.